This T cell receptor beta chain was documented in a study of T cells in Graves' hyperthyroidism and ophthalmopathy. Graves' hyperthyroidism was deemed stable given no ophthalmopathy progression within 18 months. The hyperthyroidism patients had all been newly diagnosed, and their disease duration was under 2 months. Their ages ranged from 18 to 65 years. Roughly 9.1 ml of fresh peripheral blood supplied the PBMCs. This clonotype was counted ten times or more. The antigen is not known. Amplification yielded TCR beta CDR3 regions, with RNA transcripts as the source. Using the HTBI primer set, a first-round RT-PCR was run on the TCR CDR3. TCRdb fed the multiplex PCR reads into MiXCR, producing one record per CDR3 protein. The table records roughly 510,000 distinct CDR3 sequences, less than 25% of them present only once. Overall study findings and caveats: In simple terms, a model built on 13 V-J features told ophthalmopathy apart from stable hyperthyroidism.

The CDR3 spans 15 residues. CDR1 and CDR2 (germline): SGHVS, FQNEAQ. The V gene lost 1 base and the J gene lost 5 bases, with 14 bases spanning the gap. The chain employs TRBV7-8 and TRBJ1-1, with D possibly being TRBD1 (6 bases). The sequenced material came from blood. The sequence came from a man younger than 30 with Graves' hyperthyroidism. The CDR3, as DNA: TGTGCCAGCAGCTTAGTGAAGGGGGGGAGGACTGAAGCTTTCTTT. Translating gives CASSLVKGGRTEAFF.